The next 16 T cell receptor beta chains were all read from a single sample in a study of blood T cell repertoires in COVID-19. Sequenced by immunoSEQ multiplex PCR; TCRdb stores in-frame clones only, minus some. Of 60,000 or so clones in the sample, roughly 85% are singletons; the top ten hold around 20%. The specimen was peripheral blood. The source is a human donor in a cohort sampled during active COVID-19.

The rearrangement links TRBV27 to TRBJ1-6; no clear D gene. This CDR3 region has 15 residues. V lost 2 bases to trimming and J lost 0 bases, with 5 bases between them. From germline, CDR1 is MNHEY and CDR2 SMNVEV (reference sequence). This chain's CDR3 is CASSLEFSYNSPLHF. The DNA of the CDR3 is TGTGCCAGCAGTTTAGAGTTCTCCTATAATTCACCCCTCCACTTT.

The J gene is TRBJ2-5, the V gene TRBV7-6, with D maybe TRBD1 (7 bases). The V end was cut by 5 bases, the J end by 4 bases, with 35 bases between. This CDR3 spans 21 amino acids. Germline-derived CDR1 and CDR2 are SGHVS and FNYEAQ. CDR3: CASSRSLVRGGLTRGPETQYF. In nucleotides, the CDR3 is TGTGCCAGCAGCCGTAGCTTAGTGCGGGGCGGCCTCACTAGGGGGCCAGAGACCCAGTACTTC.

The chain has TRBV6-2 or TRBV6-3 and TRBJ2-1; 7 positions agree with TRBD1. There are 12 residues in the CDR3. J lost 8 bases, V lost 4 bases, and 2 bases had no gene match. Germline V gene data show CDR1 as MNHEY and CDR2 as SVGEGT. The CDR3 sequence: CASSLQGDEQFF. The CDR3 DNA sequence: TGTGCCAGCAGTTTGCAGGGGGATGAGCAGTTCTTC.

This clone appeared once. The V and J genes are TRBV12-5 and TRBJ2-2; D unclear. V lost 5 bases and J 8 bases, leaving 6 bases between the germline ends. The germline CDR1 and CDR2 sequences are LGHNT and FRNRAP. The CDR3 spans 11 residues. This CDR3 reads CASGRLGELFF. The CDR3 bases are TGTGCTAGTGGTCGTTTGGGGGAGCTGTTTTTT.

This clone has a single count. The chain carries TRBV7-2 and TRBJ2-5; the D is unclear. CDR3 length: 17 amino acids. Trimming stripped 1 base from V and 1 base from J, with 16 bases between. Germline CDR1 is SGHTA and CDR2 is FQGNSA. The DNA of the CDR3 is TGTGCCAGCAGCTTAGAGGCGGTCGGCAGCCCCCAAGAGACCCAGTACTTC. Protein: CASSLEAVGSPQETQYF.

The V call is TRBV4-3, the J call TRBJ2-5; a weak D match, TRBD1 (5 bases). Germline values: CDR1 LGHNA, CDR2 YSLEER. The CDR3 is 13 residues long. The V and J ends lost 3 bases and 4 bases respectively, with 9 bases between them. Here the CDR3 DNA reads TGCGCCAGCAGCCATTACAGGAGAGAGACCCAGTACTTC. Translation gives CASSHYRRETQYF.

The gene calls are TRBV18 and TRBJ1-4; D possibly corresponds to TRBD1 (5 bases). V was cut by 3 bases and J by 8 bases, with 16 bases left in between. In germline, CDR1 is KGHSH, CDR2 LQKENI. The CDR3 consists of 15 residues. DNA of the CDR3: TGTGCCAGCTCACCTCGAAGCGGGGGTTGGGAAAAACTGTTTTTT. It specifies CASSPRSGGWEKLFF. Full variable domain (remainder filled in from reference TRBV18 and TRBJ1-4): NAGVMQNPRHLVRRRGQEARLRCSPMKGHSHVYWYRQLPEEGLKFMVYLQKENIIDESGMPKERFSAEFPKEGPSILRIQQVVRGDSAAYFCASSPRSGGWEKLFFGSGTQLSVL.

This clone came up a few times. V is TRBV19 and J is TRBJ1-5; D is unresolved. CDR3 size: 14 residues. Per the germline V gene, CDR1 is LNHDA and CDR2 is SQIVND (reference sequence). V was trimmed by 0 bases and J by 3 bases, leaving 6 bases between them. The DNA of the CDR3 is TGTGCCAGTAGTATAGACAGGATCAATCAGCCCCAGCATTTT. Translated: CASSIDRINQPQHF.

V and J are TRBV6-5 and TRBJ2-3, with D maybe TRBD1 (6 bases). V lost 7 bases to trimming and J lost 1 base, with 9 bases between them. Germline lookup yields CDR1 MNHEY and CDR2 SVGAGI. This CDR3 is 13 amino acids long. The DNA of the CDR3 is TGTGCCAGCAAAGGGGGAGGCACAGATACGCAGTATTTT. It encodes CASKGGGTDTQYF.

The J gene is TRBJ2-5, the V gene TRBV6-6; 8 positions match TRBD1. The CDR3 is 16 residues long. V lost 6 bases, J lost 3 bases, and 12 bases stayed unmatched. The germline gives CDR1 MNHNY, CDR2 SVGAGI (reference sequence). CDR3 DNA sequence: TGTGCCAGCAGCCTCGGGACAGGTGCTCCTAAAGAGACCCAGTACTTC. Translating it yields CASSLGTGAPKETQYF.

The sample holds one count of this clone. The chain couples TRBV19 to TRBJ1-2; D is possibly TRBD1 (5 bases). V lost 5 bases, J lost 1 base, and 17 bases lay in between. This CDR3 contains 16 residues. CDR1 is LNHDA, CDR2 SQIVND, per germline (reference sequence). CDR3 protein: CASSLRSGGDNYGYTF. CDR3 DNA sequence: TGTGCCAGTAGTCTCCGGTCTGGGGGGGATAACTATGGCTACACCTTC.

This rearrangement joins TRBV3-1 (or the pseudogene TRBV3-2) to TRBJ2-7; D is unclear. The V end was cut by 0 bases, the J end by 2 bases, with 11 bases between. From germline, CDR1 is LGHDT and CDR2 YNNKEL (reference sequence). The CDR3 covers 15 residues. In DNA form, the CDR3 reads TGTGCCAGCAGCCAAGATCTTGGTGGCCCCTACGAGCAGTACTTC. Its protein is CASSQDLGGPYEQYF.

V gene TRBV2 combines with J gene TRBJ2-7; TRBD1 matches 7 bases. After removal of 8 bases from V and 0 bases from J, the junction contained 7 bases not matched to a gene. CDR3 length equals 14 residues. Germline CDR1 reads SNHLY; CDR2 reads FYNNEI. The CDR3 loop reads CASENRGHSYEQYF. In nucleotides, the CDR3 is TGTGCCAGCGAAAACAGGGGTCACTCCTACGAGCAGTACTTC. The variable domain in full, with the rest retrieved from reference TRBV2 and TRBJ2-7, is EPEVTQTPSHQVTQMGQEVILRCVPISNHLYFYWYRQILGQKVEFLVSFYNNEISEKSEIFDDQFSVERPDGSNFTLKIRSTKLEDSAMYFCASENRGHSYEQYFGPGTRLTVT.

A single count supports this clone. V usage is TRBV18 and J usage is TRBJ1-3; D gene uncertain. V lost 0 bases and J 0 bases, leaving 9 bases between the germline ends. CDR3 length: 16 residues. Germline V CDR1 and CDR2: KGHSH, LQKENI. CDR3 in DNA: TGTGCCAGCTCACCACCCTGGGCCTCCTCTGGAAACACCATATATTTT. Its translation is CASSPPWASSGNTIYF.

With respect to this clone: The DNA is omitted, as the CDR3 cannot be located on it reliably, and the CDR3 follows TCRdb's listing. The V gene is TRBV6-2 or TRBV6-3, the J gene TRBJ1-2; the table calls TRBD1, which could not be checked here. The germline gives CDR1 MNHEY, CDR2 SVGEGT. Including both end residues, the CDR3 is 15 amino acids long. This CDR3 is CASSSSDRGSYGYTF.

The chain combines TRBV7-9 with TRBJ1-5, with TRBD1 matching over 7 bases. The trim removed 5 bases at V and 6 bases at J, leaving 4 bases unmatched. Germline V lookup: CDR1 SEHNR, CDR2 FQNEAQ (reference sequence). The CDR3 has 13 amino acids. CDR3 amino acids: CASSPTGFQPQHF. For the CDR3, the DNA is TGTGCCAGCAGCCCGACAGGGTTTCAGCCCCAGCATTTT.